This T cell receptor (beta chain) is drawn from a study of PD-1 blockade in classical Hodgkin lymphoma. Profiled with immunoSEQ multiplex PCR; TCRdb holds only in-frame clones, not every one. Here the sample spans about 40,000 clones, approximately 78% being singletons. V shed 1 base and J shed 3 bases, with 13 bases lying between them. CDR1 and CDR2 from the germline V gene are SGHRS and YFSETQ. The CDR3 consists of 16 residues. This clone was counted only a few times. Each of the patients experienced relapse following autologous stem cell transplantation, and their brentuximab vedotin exposure differed.

The material sequenced was peripheral blood mononuclear cells (PBMCs), taken at baseline. V usage is TRBV5-1 and J usage is TRBJ2-2, with D possibly matching TRBD1 (5 bases). This TCR came from a human donor with classical Hodgkin lymphoma. The CDR3 loop is CASSLRTLGDTGELFF. DNA for the CDR3: TGCGCCAGCAGCTTGAGGACATTAGGAGACACCGGGGAGCTGTTTTTT.